One sample yielded the 15 T cell receptor beta chains listed below, sequenced in a study of T cells after yellow fever vaccination. One entry per CDR3 protein, called by TCRdb with MiXCR from the 5' RACE reads. The sample records about 320,000 distinct CDR3 sequences, about 6.9% being singletons. Sequenced here: PBMCs, sampled roughly seven weeks after the first yellow fever vaccination. These TCRs come from a man aged 18 to 30 who received the YFV17D yellow fever vaccine.

Ten or more counts support this clonotype. V gene TRBV5-1 combines with J gene TRBJ2-2; no clear D. Trimming stripped 2 bases from V and 2 bases from J, with 7 bases between. The CDR3 extends over 14 amino acids. Germline V gene lookup returns CDR1 SGHRS and CDR2 YFSETQ. This chain's CDR3 is CASSFGGNTGELFF. The CDR3 bases are TGCGCCAGCAGCTTCGGCGGTAACACCGGGGAGCTGTTTTTT. Filled out from reference TRBV5-1 and TRBJ2-2, the complete variable domain reads KAGVTQTPRYLIKTRGQQVTLSCSPISGHRSVSWYQQTPGQGLQFLFEYFSETQRNKGNFPGRFSGRQFSNSRSEMNVSTLELGDSALYLCASSFGGNTGELFFGEGSRLTVL.

J is TRBJ2-3 and V is TRBV18; 8 nucleotides agree with TRBD1. J was trimmed by 0 bases and V by 4 bases; bases with no gene match: 6. Germline V gene data show CDR1 as KGHSH and CDR2 as LQKENI. This CDR3 has 16 residues. In DNA, the CDR3 is TGTGCCAGCTCACGGGTGGGACAGGAGAGCACAGATACGCAGTATTTT. It translates to CASSRVGQESTDTQYF.

This clonotype was counted only a few times. This chain uses TRBV19 with TRBJ1-5; 7 bases fit TRBD1. The CDR3 loop spans 16 amino acids. V shed 7 bases and J 0 bases; nucleotides not matched to a gene: 9. Germline V gene sequence: CDR1 LNHDA, CDR2 SQIVND (reference sequence). The CDR3 nucleotides read TGTGCCAGTAAAGTGGTGGCAGGGGGTAGCAATCAGCCCCAGCATTTT. Translation: CASKVVAGGSNQPQHF.

This clonotype appeared a few times. The chain recombines TRBV9 with TRBJ1-5, with TRBD1 as a possible D gene (5 bases). The germline V gene has CDR1 SGDLS and CDR2 YYNGEE. Trimming left V 0 bases short and J 5 bases short, with 12 bases between. The CDR3 is made up of 15 amino acids. CDR3 region: CASSVDGAGDQPQHF. The CDR3 DNA sequence: TGTGCCAGCAGCGTAGATGGGGCCGGGGATCAGCCCCAGCATTTT.

The chain combines TRBV5-6 with TRBJ1-6; D possibly corresponds to TRBD1 (6 bases). CDR1 and CDR2 from the germline V gene are SGHDT and YYEEEE. This CDR3 contains 16 residues. The V end lost 3 bases, the J end lost 5 bases, and 15 bases lay between the germline ends. The CDR3 nucleotides read TGTGCCAGCAGCTGGGCGACAGGCAGTGATAATTCACCCCTCCACTTT. Residues: CASSWATGSDNSPLHF.

The table lists this clonotype with a few counts. This chain links TRBV27 with TRBJ1-4; D gene ambiguous. The CDR3 length is 16 residues. Trimming left V 8 bases short and J 7 bases short, with 23 bases between. Germline-derived CDR1 and CDR2 are MNHEY and SMNVEV (reference sequence). CDR3 residues: CASRPAWGVNSEKLFF. In DNA, the CDR3 is TGTGCCAGCCGGCCCGCTTGGGGAGTGAACTCTGAAAAACTGTTTTTT.

This clonotype came up many times. The V gene is TRBV3-1, the J gene TRBJ1-2; D is perhaps TRBD1 (6 bases). Germline V gene lookup returns CDR1 LGHDT and CDR2 YNNKEL (reference sequence). This CDR3 contains 14 residues. The germline V and J ends were trimmed by 1 base and 4 bases, with 10 bases remaining between them. The chain's CDR3 is CASSQAGAIYGYTF. CDR3 coding DNA: TGTGCCAGCAGCCAAGCGGGGGCGATCTATGGCTACACCTTC.

This clonotype was detected ten times or more. The chain uses TRBV5-1 and TRBJ2-5, with D perhaps matching TRBD1 or TRBD2 (5 bases each). Germline V gene data show CDR1 as SGHRS and CDR2 as YFSETQ. V was clipped by 1 base and J by 5 bases, with 15 bases between them. The CDR3 runs 15 residues. CDR3 protein: CASSLPGSMGETQYF. For the CDR3, the DNA is TGCGCCAGCAGCTTGCCAGGGAGTATGGGGGAGACCCAGTACTTC. The variable domain in full, with the rest retrieved from reference TRBV5-1 and TRBJ2-5, is KAGVTQTPRYLIKTRGQQVTLSCSPISGHRSVSWYQQTPGQGLQFLFEYFSETQRNKGNFPGRFSGRQFSNSRSEMNVSTLELGDSALYLCASSLPGSMGETQYFGPGTRLLVL.

The chain has TRBV4-1 and TRBJ2-1; 12 positions agree with TRBD2. J was trimmed by 6 bases and V by 0 bases; bases with no gene match: 3. This CDR3 comprises 16 residues. In germline, CDR1 is MGHRA, CDR2 YSYEKL. This chain's CDR3 is CASSQEGLAGLNEQFF. The CDR3 bases are TGCGCCAGCAGCCAAGAGGGACTAGCGGGCCTCAATGAGCAGTTCTTC.

This clonotype was recorded a few times. The chain has TRBV6-2 or TRBV6-3 and TRBJ1-5; D is unresolved. The V gene lost 2 bases and the J gene lost 7 bases, with 9 bases spanning the gap. The V gene's germline CDR1 is MNHEY and CDR2 SVGEGT. The CDR3 runs to 13 residues. Written as DNA, the CDR3 is TGTGCCAGCAGTTACGTGGCGGAACAGCCCCAGCATTTT. It encodes CASSYVAEQPQHF.

CDR3 nucleotide sequence: TGTGCCAGCAGCGTAGGGATGGGTGGCAACGAGCAGTACTTC. This encodes CASSVGMGGNEQYF. The genes are TRBV9 and TRBJ2-7; D unclear. CDR1 is SGDLS, CDR2 YYNGEE, per germline. CDR3 length equals 14 residues. Trimming pared 0 bases from V and 5 bases from J, leaving 12 bases between.

This clonotype came up a few times. This sequence joins TRBV7-2 and TRBJ2-1; 7 bases match TRBD1. With 9 bases clipped from V and 4 bases from J, the junction kept 9 bases outside the gene matches. The germline V gene encodes CDR1 SGHTA and CDR2 FQGNSA. This CDR3 region has 14 residues. CDR3 protein: CASRRQGSYNEQFF. CDR3 nucleotides: TGTGCCAGTCGGCGACAGGGATCGTACAATGAGCAGTTCTTC.

This clonotype has only a few counts. In DNA, the CDR3 is TGCAGTGCTAGAGAGGGGGTCAGGAATGAGCAGTTCTTC. Protein sequence: CSAREGVRNEQFF. The V and J genes are TRBV20-1 and TRBJ2-1; D could derive from TRBD1 or TRBD2 (5 bases each). The ends were cut back, 0 bases at V and 7 bases at J, with 10 bases in the middle. The CDR3 contains 13 residues. In germline, CDR1 is DFQATT, CDR2 SNEGSKA (reference sequence).

The rearrangement links TRBV4-3 to TRBJ2-3; no definite D call. Germline V gene data show CDR1 as LGHNA and CDR2 as YSLEER. The CDR3 is made up of 14 amino acids. Trimming shortened V by 1 base and J by 6 bases, and 11 bases separated the two germline ends. The CDR3 DNA reads as TGCGCCAGCAGCCAAGTCGCCCCTGGTGATACGCAGTATTTT. Encoded protein: CASSQVAPGDTQYF.

This clonotype was detected ten times or more. V is TRBV12-3 or TRBV12-4 and J is TRBJ2-1; possibly TRBD2 for D (5 bases). The CDR3 totals 13 residues. CDR3 region: CATSSGSWYEQFF. The CDR3 DNA reads as TGTGCGACCTCTTCGGGGAGTTGGTATGAGCAGTTCTTC.